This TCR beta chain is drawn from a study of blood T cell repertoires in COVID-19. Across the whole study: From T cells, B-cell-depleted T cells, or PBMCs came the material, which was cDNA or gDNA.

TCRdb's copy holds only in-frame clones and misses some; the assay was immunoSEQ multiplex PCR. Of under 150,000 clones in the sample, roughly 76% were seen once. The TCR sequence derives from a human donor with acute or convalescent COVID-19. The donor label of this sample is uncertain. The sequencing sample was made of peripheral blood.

CDR3: CASSPTANYGYTF. The DNA for the CDR3 is TGTGCCAGCAGCCCGACAGCTAACTATGGCTACACCTTC. This rearrangement joins TRBV7-9 to TRBJ1-2; D perhaps matches TRBD1 (5 bases). Looked up from germline, CDR1 is SEHNR and CDR2 is FQNEAQ (reference sequence). This CDR3 has 13 amino acids. V lost 5 bases and J 0 bases, leaving 7 bases between the germline ends.